The clone carrying this T cell receptor (beta chain) has at least ten counts. These data come from a study of T-cell reconstitution after alpha-beta-depleted transplantation in children. Preparation of the TCRbeta library used unique molecular identifiers. TCRdb independently ran MiXCR on the PCR reads; one entry per CDR3 protein. The sample includes approximately 640,000 distinct CDR3 sequences, around a sixth of them seen just once. Trimming left V 1 base short and J 9 bases short, with 9 bases between. The V gene's germline CDR1 is DFQATT and CDR2 SNEGSKA (reference sequence). The CDR3 extends over 12 amino acids.

The sequence came from a human donor who donated a stem cell graft to a child with acute myeloid leukemia. The J gene is TRBJ2-2, the V gene TRBV20-1; no firm D call. The sequencing here drew on PBMCs from the stem cell graft donor, taken from the stem cell graft. The CDR3 region has the DNA TGCAGTGCTAGAGGAGTTGGGCGGGAGCTGTTTTTT. Its translation: CSARGVGRELFF.